One and the same sample provided the 31 T cell receptor beta chains below, sequenced in a study of shared clonotypes between healthy human individuals. TCRdb's copy holds only in-frame clones and misses some; the assay was immunoSEQ multiplex PCR. The sample records approximately 1,000,000 clones, around 78% being singletons. The material sequenced was memory CD4+ T cells from PBMCs. Stated subset: CD45RA-negative fraction. The receptors here all came from a man aged 18 to 35 in good health. Some clones in this sample may be carry-over from other donors' samples.

The genes are TRBV6-1 and TRBJ1-1; 10 bases are shared with TRBD1. This CDR3 is built from 12 residues. The trim removed 7 bases at V and 10 bases at J, leaving 6 bases unmatched. From germline, CDR1 is MNHNS and CDR2 SASEGT. The CDR3, as DNA: TGTGCCAGCAATGACAGGGGGCTCGGAGCTTTCTTT. This gives the protein CASNDRGLGAFF.

This clone was detected once. The DNA for the CDR3 is TGTGCCAGCAGCTTAGGTGGCGGGGGGTACACTGAAGCTTTCTTT. As protein: CASSLGGGGYTEAFF. The rearrangement joins TRBV11-3 to TRBJ1-1; possible D gene TRBD1, 5 bases. The ends were cut back, 1 base at V and 3 bases at J, with 12 bases in the middle. Germline CDR1 is SGHNT and CDR2 is YENEEA. This CDR3 contains 15 residues.

On this clone itself: Other nucleotide sequences in the sample specify the same CDR3. This sequence joins TRBV11-2 and TRBJ2-7; D is unclear. Germline CDR1 reads SGHAT; CDR2 reads FQNNGV. With 3 bases removed from V and 0 bases from J, the gap between germline ends came to 9 bases. The CDR3 has 14 residues. CDR3 loop: CASSFSRPSYEQYF. The CDR3 DNA follows: TGTGCCAGCAGCTTTTCACGACCCTCCTACGAGCAGTACTTC.

This clone has only one observation. This chain joins TRBV11-2 and TRBJ2-1; D gene uncertain. CDR3 length: 14 residues. V lost 5 bases, J lost 4 bases, and 12 bases lay in between. CDR1 is SGHAT, CDR2 FQNNGV, per germline. The CDR3 sequence: CASSPWRTYNEQFF. The CDR3 DNA follows: TGTGCCAGCAGCCCCTGGCGTACTTACAATGAGCAGTTCTTC.

V usage is TRBV28 and J usage is TRBJ2-2, with 8 bases lining up with TRBD1. CDR3 length: 15 residues. J was trimmed by 2 bases and V by 7 bases; bases with no gene match: 6. Germline values: CDR1 MDHEN, CDR2 SYDVKM. The CDR3 DNA follows: TGTGCCAGCAACCCGACAGGGGCTAACACCGGGGAGCTGTTTTTT. This sequence encodes CASNPTGANTGELFF. The full variable domain, rest sourced from reference TRBV28 and TRBJ2-2, is DVKVTQSSRYLVKRTGEKVFLECVQDMDHENMFWYRQDPGLGLRLIYFSYDVKMKEKGDIPEGYSVSREKKERFSLILESASTNQTSMYLCASNPTGANTGELFFGEGSRLTVL.

The V and J genes are TRBV4-3 and TRBJ1-4, with D hard to call. Trimming cost V 1 base and J 3 bases, with 15 bases left between them. CDR1 is LGHNA and CDR2 is YSLEER in the germline V gene. The length of the CDR3 is 17 residues. The CDR3 here is CASSQAPSGSSNEKLFF. DNA for the CDR3: TGCGCCAGCAGCCAAGCCCCCTCGGGGAGCTCTAATGAAAAACTGTTTTTT.

As concerns this clone: Distinct nucleotide sequences in the sample also encode this CDR3. The chain is built from TRBV19 and TRBJ1-1; D ambiguous. V lost 3 bases and J lost 3, with 8 bases in between. CDR1 LNHDA and CDR2 SQIVND come from the germline V gene (reference sequence). The CDR3 totals 13 residues. CDR3 DNA sequence: TGTGCCAGTAGTATCACTGGGGACACTGAAGCTTTCTTT. Amino acids: CASSITGDTEAFF.

The chain joins TRBV5-6 to TRBJ1-2; D is unresolved. In germline, CDR1 is SGHDT, CDR2 YYEEEE. V was clipped by 0 bases and J by 7 bases, with 10 bases between them. The CDR3 is made up of 13 amino acids. The CDR3 DNA is TGTGCCAGCAGCTTGGGTTGGACTGGTGGCTACACCTTC. It translates to CASSLGWTGGYTF.

The J gene is TRBJ2-3, the V gene TRBV7-2; no firm D call. The CDR3 has 13 residues. Germline V gives CDR1 SGHTA, CDR2 FQGNSA. V was cut by 1 base and J by 4 bases, with 6 bases left in between. In nucleotides, the CDR3 is TGTGCCAGCAGCTTAGAACGGTCAGATACGCAGTATTTT. It yields the protein CASSLERSDTQYF.

This chain connects TRBV6-5 to TRBJ1-2; TRBD1 agrees at 10 bases. Unmatched junction bases numbered 0, after V lost 5 bases and J lost 0 bases. Germline CDR1 and CDR2: MNHEY and SVGAGI. CDR3 length: 14 residues. The CDR3 loop is CASSGQGANYGYTF. CDR3 nucleotides: TGTGCCAGCAGTGGACAGGGGGCTAACTATGGCTACACCTTC.

This clone came up many times. V is TRBV7-8 and J is TRBJ2-1; TRBD1 agrees at 7 bases. CDR1 SGHVS and CDR2 FQNEAQ come from the germline V gene. Germline trimming cut 6 bases from V and 7 bases from J; bases unmatched to any gene: 3. The CDR3 is 12 amino acids. The DNA for the CDR3 is TGTGCCAGCAGAGGCAGGGGGAATGAGCAGTTCTTC. Protein: CASRGRGNEQFF.

The genes are TRBV28 and TRBJ1-2, with D possibly being TRBD1 (5 bases). The CDR3 extends over 13 amino acids. The V gene's germline CDR1 is MDHEN and CDR2 SYDVKM. Trimming removed 3 bases from V and 8 bases from J, with 13 bases in between. The CDR3 DNA sequence: TGTGCCAGCAGTTTCGTGGGGGTAGAGGGCTACACCTTC. Protein sequence: CASSFVGVEGYTF.

This clone has at least ten counts. In DNA, the CDR3 is TGTGCCAGCAGCAGGGATGTCGGGCTTAATGAAAAACTGTTTTTT. Translation gives CASSRDVGLNEKLFF. This sequence joins TRBV5-4 and TRBJ1-4; D not certain. Germline V CDR1 and CDR2: SGHNT, YYREEE (reference sequence). V lost 4 bases, J lost 4 bases, and 14 bases lay in between. The CDR3 has 15 amino acids.

In this sample, this clone turned up a few times. J is TRBJ1-2 and V is TRBV5-1, with D possibly being TRBD1 (5 bases). V lost 1 base, J lost 8 bases, and 9 bases lay in between. Germline V gene sequence: CDR1 SGHRS, CDR2 YFSETQ. This CDR3 region has 12 residues. CDR3 residues: CASSLKGAGYTF. Here the CDR3 DNA reads TGCGCCAGCAGCTTGAAAGGGGCGGGCTACACCTTC.

This clone was observed a single time. This chain connects TRBV7-3 to TRBJ2-1; D remains ambiguous. Trimming took off 1 base at V and 4 bases at J, with 11 bases between the two ends. The CDR3 contains 15 residues. Germline values: CDR1 SGHTA, CDR2 FQGTGA. CDR3 nucleotide sequence: TGTGCCAGCAGCTTAATTCCTAACAGTTACAATGAGCAGTTCTTC. Residues: CASSLIPNSYNEQFF.

The chain joins TRBV13 to TRBJ2-1; TRBD2 agrees at 13 bases. Germline values: CDR1 PRHDT, CDR2 FYEKMQ (reference sequence). The CDR3 has 18 residues. With 0 bases clipped from V and 6 bases from J, the junction kept 8 bases outside the gene matches. CDR3 protein: CASSLGPLTSGRANEQFF. Written as DNA, the CDR3 is TGTGCCAGCAGCTTAGGGCCCTTAACTAGCGGGAGGGCCAATGAGCAGTTCTTC.

In DNA, the CDR3 is TGTGCCAGCAGTCCCCTGGGGACCACGAACACCGGGGAGCTGTTTTTT. Amino acids: CASSPLGTTNTGELFF. This chain joins TRBV7-3 and TRBJ2-2; D is perhaps TRBD1 or TRBD2 (5 bases each). CDR3 length: 16 amino acids. Germline values: CDR1 SGHTA, CDR2 FQGTGA. Deletions cut 6 bases from V and 0 bases from J, with 14 bases between.

With respect to this clone: The germline gene is not matched at one end of the junction; a read error may be the cause. The rearrangement uses TRBV2 and TRBJ1-5; D is undetermined. Germline V gene data show CDR1 as SNHLY and CDR2 as FYNNEI. CDR3 length: 15 residues. The CDR3 reads CASSEALRNYQPQRF. CDR3 nucleotides: TGTGCCAGCAGTGAAGCGCTTCGCAATTATCAGCCCCAGCGTTTT.

This clone was recorded a few times. At the DNA level, this CDR3 is encoded by other sequences in the same sample as well. V gene TRBV7-3 combines with J gene TRBJ1-1, with D possibly being TRBD1 (6 bases). Germline V gene lookup returns CDR1 SGHTA and CDR2 FQGTGA. The V gene lost 2 bases and the J gene lost 4 bases, with 11 bases spanning the gap. The CDR3 length is 14 residues. The CDR3 loop is CASSLGGAGTEAFF. CDR3 DNA sequence: TGTGCCAGCAGCTTAGGGGGGGCTGGCACTGAAGCTTTCTTT. Using reference TRBV7-3 and TRBJ1-1 for the parts outside the CDR3, the full variable domain is GAGVSQTPSNKVTEKGKYVELRCDPISGHTALYWYRQSLGQGPEFLIYFQGTGAADDSGLPNDRFFAVRPEGSVSTLKIQRTERGDSAVYLCASSLGGAGTEAFFGQGTRLTVV.

This clone was recorded many times. V and J are TRBV28 and TRBJ2-1; 13 bases fit TRBD2. The ends lost 3 bases at V and 5 bases at J; junction bases unmatched: 7. The V gene's germline CDR1 is MDHEN and CDR2 SYDVKM. CDR3 length: 17 amino acids. CDR3 protein: CASSLRSGLAGDNEQFF. In DNA, the CDR3 is TGTGCCAGCAGTTTGAGGTCCGGACTAGCGGGAGACAATGAGCAGTTCTTC.

The V call is TRBV20-1, the J call TRBJ1-2; D remains unclear. V was trimmed by 5 bases and J by 9 bases, leaving 13 bases between them. Germline-derived CDR1 and CDR2 are DFQATT and SNEGSKA (reference sequence). This CDR3 has 11 residues. CDR3 coding DNA: TGCAGTGCTCCGAACTCGGGTAGCTACACCTTC. Its protein is CSAPNSGSYTF.

This sequence joins TRBV28 and TRBJ2-7, with TRBD1 matching over 7 bases. V lost 6 bases to trimming and J lost 3 bases; unmatched junction nucleotides: 5. Germline assignment: CDR1 MDHEN and CDR2 SYDVKM. There are 13 residues in the CDR3. The CDR3 sequence: CASREQGNYEQYF. The CDR3, as DNA: TGTGCCAGCAGGGAACAGGGGAACTACGAGCAGTACTTC.

The genes are TRBV5-4 and TRBJ2-5; 11 nucleotides line up with TRBD2. Trimming at V came to 3 bases and at J to 1 base, leaving 5 bases not matched to a gene. There are 16 residues in the CDR3. CDR1 and CDR2 from the germline V gene are SGHNT and YYREEE (reference sequence). CDR3 DNA sequence: TGTGCCAGCAGCTGGGGGGGGACTAGCGGCCAAGAGACCCAGTACTTC. Amino acids: CASSWGGTSGQETQYF.

This clone was seen a handful of times. The genes are TRBV20-1 and TRBJ2-7, with D hard to call. The CDR3 length is 11 residues. The V end lost 1 base, the J end lost 6 bases, and 7 bases lay between the germline ends. CDR1 is DFQATT, CDR2 SNEGSKA, per germline (reference sequence). This CDR3 reads CSARGTGEQYF. The CDR3 DNA reads TGCAGTGCTAGAGGAACCGGCGAGCAGTACTTC.

The chain combines TRBV7-3 with TRBJ2-5, with D uncertain. Germline-derived CDR1 and CDR2 are SGHTA and FQGTGA. V was pared by 4 bases and J by 0 bases, with 12 bases between. The CDR3 is made up of 15 amino acids. CDR3 nucleotides: TGTGCCAGCAGCTCGGCCGTAGGAGACCAAGAGACCCAGTACTTC. Translation: CASSSAVGDQETQYF.

This clone has just one count. The CDR3 protein is CASSFGQGRTEAFF. The CDR3 nucleotides read TGTGCCAGCAGTTTCGGGCAGGGCAGGACTGAAGCTTTCTTT. V and J are TRBV28 and TRBJ1-1, with a weak D call TRBD1 (5 bases). The CDR3 is made up of 14 amino acids. Germline values: CDR1 MDHEN, CDR2 SYDVKM. With 3 bases removed from V and 5 bases from J, the gap between germline ends came to 13 bases. Complete variable domain (other parts from reference TRBV28 and TRBJ1-1): DVKVTQSSRYLVKRTGEKVFLECVQDMDHENMFWYRQDPGLGLRLIYFSYDVKMKEKGDIPEGYSVSREKKERFSLILESASTNQTSMYLCASSFGQGRTEAFFGQGTRLTVV.

This clone has more than one count but fewer than ten. The chain uses TRBV6-1 and TRBJ1-1, with D maybe TRBD1 (6 bases). Between the trimmed V and J ends, which lost 6 bases and 4 bases, there was a span of 18 bases. This CDR3 has 15 residues. CDR1 is MNHNS, CDR2 SASEGT, per germline. Here the CDR3 DNA reads TGTGCCAGCAGATCGGATTTTATACAGGGCACTGAAGCTTTCTTT. Protein product: CASRSDFIQGTEAFF.

The count of this clone is one. Because the CDR3 is missing its conserved closing phenylalanine or tryptophan, this is likely a read error. The rearrangement joins TRBV7-9 to TRBJ2-3; 9 bases agree with TRBD1. Germline V gene data show CDR1 as SEHNR and CDR2 as FQNEAQ (reference sequence). Trimming at V came to 8 bases and at J to 3 bases, leaving 9 bases not matched to a gene. The CDR3 has 15 residues. The CDR3 DNA reads as TGTGCCAGCGGAACCGGGACAGGGAGGACAGATACGCAGTATTCT. Amino acid sequence: CASGTGTGRTDTQYS.

The chain links TRBV21-1 to TRBJ2-5. TRBV21-1 is shown as a pseudogene. The CDR3 covers 13 residues. The CDR3 protein is CASSLRFGQTQYF. The CDR3 coding sequence is TGTGCCAGCAGTTTAAGGTTCGGTCAGACCCAGTACTTC.

This rearrangement joins TRBV7-8 to TRBJ2-7, with D maybe TRBD2 (5 bases). This CDR3 has 12 amino acids. Trimming cost V 5 bases and J 3 bases, with 8 bases left between them. CDR1 is SGHVS and CDR2 is FQNEAQ in the germline V gene. CDR3 nucleotides: TGTGCCAGCAGCCCCGGGAACTACGAGCAGTACTTC. Translating gives CASSPGNYEQYF.

The chain is built from TRBV13 and TRBJ2-7, with D unresolved. Germline assignment: CDR1 PRHDT and CDR2 FYEKMQ (reference sequence). Trimming pared 1 base from V and 0 bases from J, leaving 10 bases between. CDR3 length: 15 amino acids. This CDR3 is CASSLVGVGSYEQYF. In DNA, the CDR3 is TGTGCCAGCAGCTTAGTAGGCGTAGGCTCCTACGAGCAGTACTTC.